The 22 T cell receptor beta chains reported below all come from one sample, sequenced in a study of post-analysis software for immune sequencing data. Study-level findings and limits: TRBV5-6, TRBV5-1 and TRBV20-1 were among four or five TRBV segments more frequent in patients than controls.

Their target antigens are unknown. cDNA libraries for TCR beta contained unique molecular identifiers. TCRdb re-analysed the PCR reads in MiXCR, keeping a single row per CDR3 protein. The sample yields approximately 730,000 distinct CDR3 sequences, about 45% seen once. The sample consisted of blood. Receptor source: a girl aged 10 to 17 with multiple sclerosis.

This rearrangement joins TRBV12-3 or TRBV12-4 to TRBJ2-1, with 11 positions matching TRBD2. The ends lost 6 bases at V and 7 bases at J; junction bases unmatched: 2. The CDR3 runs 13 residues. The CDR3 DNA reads TGTGCCAGCAGCCGACTAGCGGGAAATGAGCAGTTCTTC. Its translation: CASSRLAGNEQFF.

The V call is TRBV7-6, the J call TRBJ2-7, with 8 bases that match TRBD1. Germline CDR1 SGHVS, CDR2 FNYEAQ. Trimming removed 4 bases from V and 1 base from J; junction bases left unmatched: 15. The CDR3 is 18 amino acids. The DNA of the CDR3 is TGTGCCAGCAGCTCGCAGCCAAGACCGGGACAGGCTTCCTACGAGCAGTACTTC. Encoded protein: CASSSQPRPGQASYEQYF. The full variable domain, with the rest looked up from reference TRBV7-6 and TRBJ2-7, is GAGVSQSPRYKVTKRGQDVALRCDPISGHVSLYWYRQALGQGPEFLTYFNYEAQQDKSGLPNDRFSAERPEGSISTLTIQRTEQRDSAMYRCASSSQPRPGQASYEQYFGPGTRLTVT.

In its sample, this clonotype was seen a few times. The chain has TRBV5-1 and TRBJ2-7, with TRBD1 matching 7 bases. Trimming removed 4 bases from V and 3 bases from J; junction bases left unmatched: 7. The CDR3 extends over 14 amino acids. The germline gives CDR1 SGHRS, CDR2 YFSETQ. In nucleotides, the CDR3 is TGCGCCAGCAGCATATCCGGGACAGACTACGAGCAGTACTTC. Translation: CASSISGTDYEQYF.

CDR3 region: CATSRERINRQETQYF. The CDR3 coding sequence is TGTGCCACCAGCAGAGAAAGGATTAACCGCCAAGAGACCCAGTACTTC. The rearrangement joins TRBV15 to TRBJ2-5, with D uncertain. Germline CDR1 reads LNHNV; CDR2 reads YYDKDF (reference sequence). The CDR3 contains 16 residues. V dropped 0 bases and J dropped 1 base, with 12 bases sitting between them.

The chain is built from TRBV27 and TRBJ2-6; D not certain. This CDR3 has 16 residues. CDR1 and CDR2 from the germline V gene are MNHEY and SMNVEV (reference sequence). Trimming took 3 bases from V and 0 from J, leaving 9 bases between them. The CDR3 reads CASSFTAVSGANVLTF. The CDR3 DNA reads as TGTGCCAGCAGTTTTACTGCAGTCTCTGGGGCCAACGTCCTGACTTTC.

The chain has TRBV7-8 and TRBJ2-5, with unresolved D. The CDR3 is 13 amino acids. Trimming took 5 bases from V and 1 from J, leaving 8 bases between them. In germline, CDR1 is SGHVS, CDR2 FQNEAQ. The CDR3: CASSPELQETQYF. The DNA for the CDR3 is TGTGCCAGCAGCCCTGAGCTCCAAGAGACCCAGTACTTC.

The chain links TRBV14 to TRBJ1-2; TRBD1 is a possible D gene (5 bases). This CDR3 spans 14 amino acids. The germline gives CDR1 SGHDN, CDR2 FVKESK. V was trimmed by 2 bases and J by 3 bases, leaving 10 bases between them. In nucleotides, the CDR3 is TGTGCCAGCAGCCAAAAGCAGGGCTACTATGGCTACACCTTC. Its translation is CASSQKQGYYGYTF.

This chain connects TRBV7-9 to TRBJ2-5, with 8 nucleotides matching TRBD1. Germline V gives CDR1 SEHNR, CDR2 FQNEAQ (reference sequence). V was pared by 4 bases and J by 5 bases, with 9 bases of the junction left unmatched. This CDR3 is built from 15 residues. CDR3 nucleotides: TGTGCCAGCAGCTCAGCCGGACAGGGATCGGAGACCCAGTACTTC. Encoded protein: CASSSAGQGSETQYF.

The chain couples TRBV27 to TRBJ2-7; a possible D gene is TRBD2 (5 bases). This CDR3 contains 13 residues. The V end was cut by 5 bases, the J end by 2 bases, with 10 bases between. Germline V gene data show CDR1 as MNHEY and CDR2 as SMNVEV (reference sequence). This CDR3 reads CASSTGMTYEQYF. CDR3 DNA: TGTGCCAGCAGTACGGGGATGACCTACGAGCAGTACTTC.

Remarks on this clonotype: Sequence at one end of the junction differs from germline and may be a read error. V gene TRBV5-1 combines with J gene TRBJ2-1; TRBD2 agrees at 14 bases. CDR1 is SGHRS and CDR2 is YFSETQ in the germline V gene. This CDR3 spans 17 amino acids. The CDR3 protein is CASSSLGLAGGYNEQFF. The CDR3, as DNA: TGCGCTAGCAGCTCCCTAGGACTAGCGGGGGGCTACAATGAGCAGTTCTTC.

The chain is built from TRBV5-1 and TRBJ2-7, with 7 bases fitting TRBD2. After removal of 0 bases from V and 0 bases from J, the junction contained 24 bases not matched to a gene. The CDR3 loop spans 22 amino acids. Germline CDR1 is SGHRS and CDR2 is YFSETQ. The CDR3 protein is CASSLVGTGGGVTSASSYEQYF. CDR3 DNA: TGCGCCAGCAGCTTGGTGGGGACTGGAGGTGGGGTCACTAGCGCTAGCTCCTACGAGCAGTACTTC. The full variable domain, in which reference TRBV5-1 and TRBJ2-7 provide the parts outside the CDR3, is KAGVTQTPRYLIKTRGQQVTLSCSPISGHRSVSWYQQTPGQGLQFLFEYFSETQRNKGNFPGRFSGRQFSNSRSEMNVSTLELGDSALYLCASSLVGTGGGVTSASSYEQYFGPGTRLTVT.

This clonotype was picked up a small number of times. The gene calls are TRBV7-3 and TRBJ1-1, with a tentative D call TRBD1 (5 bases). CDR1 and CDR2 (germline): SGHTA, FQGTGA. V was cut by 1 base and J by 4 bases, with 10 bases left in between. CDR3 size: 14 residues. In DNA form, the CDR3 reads TGTGCCAGCAGCTTAAGACAGTCGGGCACTGAAGCTTTCTTT. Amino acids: CASSLRQSGTEAFF.

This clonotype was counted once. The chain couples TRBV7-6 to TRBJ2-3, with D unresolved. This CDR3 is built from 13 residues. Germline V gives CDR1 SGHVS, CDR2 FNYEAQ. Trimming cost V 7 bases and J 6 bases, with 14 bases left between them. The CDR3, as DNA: TGTGCCAGCATCCCTCGTATGAGGGATACGCAGTATTTT. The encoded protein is CASIPRMRDTQYF.

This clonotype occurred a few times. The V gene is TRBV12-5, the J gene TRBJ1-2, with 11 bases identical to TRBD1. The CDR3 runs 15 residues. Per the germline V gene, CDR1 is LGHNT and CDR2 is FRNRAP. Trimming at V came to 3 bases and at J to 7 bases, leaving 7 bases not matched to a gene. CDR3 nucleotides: TGTGCTAGTGGTTTCTTAGGACAGGGGGCACGTGGCTACACCTTC. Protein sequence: CASGFLGQGARGYTF.

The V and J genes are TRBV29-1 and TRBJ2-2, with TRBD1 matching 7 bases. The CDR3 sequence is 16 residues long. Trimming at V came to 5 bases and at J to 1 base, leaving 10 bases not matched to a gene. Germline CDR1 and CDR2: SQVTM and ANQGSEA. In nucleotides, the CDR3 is TGCAGCGTTCTTGCTTCGGGGACAGTGAACACCGGGGAGCTGTTTTTT. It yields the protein CSVLASGTVNTGELFF.

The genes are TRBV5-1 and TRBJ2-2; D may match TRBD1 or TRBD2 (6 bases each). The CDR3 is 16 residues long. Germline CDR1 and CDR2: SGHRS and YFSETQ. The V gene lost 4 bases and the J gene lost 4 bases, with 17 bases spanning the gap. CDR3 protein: CASSVTGFGGTGELFF. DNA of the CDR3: TGCGCCAGCAGCGTGACAGGCTTCGGGGGCACCGGGGAGCTGTTTTTT.

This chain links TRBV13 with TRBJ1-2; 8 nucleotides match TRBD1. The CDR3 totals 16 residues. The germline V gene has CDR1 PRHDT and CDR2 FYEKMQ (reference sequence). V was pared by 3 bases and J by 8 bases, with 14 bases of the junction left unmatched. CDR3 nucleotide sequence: TGTGCCAGCAGCTTCGACAGGGGCCCACCCTATACCGGCTACACCTTC. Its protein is CASSFDRGPPYTGYTF.

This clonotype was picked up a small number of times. CDR3 nucleotides: TGTGCCAGCAGCGTAGTGGGAGACACAGATACGCAGTATTTT. Its translation: CASSVVGDTDTQYF. The chain recombines TRBV9 with TRBJ2-3; a possible D gene is TRBD2 (5 bases). The CDR3 covers 14 residues. V lost 0 bases and J lost 2, with 7 bases in between. Per germline, CDR1 SGDLS and CDR2 YYNGEE.

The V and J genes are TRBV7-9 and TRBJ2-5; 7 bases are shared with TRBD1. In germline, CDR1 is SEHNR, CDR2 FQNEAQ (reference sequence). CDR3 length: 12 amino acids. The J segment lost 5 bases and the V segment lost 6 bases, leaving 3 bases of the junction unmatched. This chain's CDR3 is CASRNRGETQYF. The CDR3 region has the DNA TGTGCCAGCAGAAACAGGGGTGAGACCCAGTACTTC.

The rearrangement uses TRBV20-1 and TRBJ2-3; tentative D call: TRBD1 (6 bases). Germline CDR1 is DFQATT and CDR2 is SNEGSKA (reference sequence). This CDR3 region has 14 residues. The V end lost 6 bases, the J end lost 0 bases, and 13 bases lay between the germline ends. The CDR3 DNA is TGCAGTGCCGCCACAGGGTTAAGCACAGATACGCAGTATTTT. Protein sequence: CSAATGLSTDTQYF.

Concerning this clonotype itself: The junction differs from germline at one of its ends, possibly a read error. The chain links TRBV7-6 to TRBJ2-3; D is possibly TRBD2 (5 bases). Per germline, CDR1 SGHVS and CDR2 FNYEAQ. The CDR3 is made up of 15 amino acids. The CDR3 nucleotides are TGTGCCAGCAGCTTCAGACCGGAGGCCACAGATACGCGGTATTTT. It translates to CASSFRPEATDTRYF.

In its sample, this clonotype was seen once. The CDR3 DNA follows: TGTGCCAGCAGTTCCCAGACTAGCGGGGCCTACAATGAGCAGTTCTTC. Protein sequence: CASSSQTSGAYNEQFF. The rearrangement links TRBV6-2 or TRBV6-3 to TRBJ2-1, with TRBD2 matching over 11 bases. This CDR3 is 16 amino acids long. V shed 4 bases and J 2 bases; nucleotides not matched to a gene: 4. In germline, CDR1 is MNHEY, CDR2 SVGEGT.